The rows below give T cell receptor beta chains drawn from one sample of a study of T cell repertoires in cytomegalovirus infection. TCRdb processed the reads anew with MiXCR; each CDR3 protein has one entry. The sample has around 270,000 distinct CDR3 sequences; less than 9.5% are singletons. Sequenced sample: PBMCs. These receptors all come from a human donor in good health (CMV status not recorded). Some clones in this sample may be carry-over from other donors' samples. Both conserved end residues are part of each CDR3. Each record gives: J gene, clone size, D gene, V gene, CDR3 DNA, CDR3 protein. The D gene is left open where the match is weak. Only part of the rows carry a size: once, few, many, or a class if the clone is expanded.

j_call: TRBJ1-1; clone_size: NA; d_call: NA; v_call: TRBV7-4; cdr3_nt: TGTGCCAGCAGCTTAGACAAGGGAGGGTTTGATGGGACTGAAGCTTTCTTT; cdr3_aa: CASSLDKGGFDGTEAFF
j_call: TRBJ2-3; clone_size: many; d_call: NA; v_call: TRBV7-2; cdr3_nt: TGTGCCAGCAGCCCAAACTCGTTAACTAGCACAGATACGCAGTATTTT; cdr3_aa: CASSPNSLTSTDTQYF
j_call: TRBJ1-1; clone_size: few; d_call: TRBD1; v_call: TRBV19; cdr3_nt: TGTGCCAGTAGTTCAGGGGGTGCGTCTGAAGCTTTCTTT; cdr3_aa: CASSSGGASEAFF
j_call: TRBJ1-2; clone_size: NA; d_call: NA; v_call: TRBV7-9; cdr3_nt: TGTGCCAGCAGCCCAGCAGGCCAAGGAGTCGGCTACACCTTC; cdr3_aa: CASSPAGQGVGYTF
j_call: TRBJ2-6; clone_size: NA; d_call: TRBD1; v_call: TRBV19; cdr3_nt: TGTGCCAGCTCGGGACAGGGGAGCGGGGCCAACGTCCTGACTTTC; cdr3_aa: CASSGQGSGANVLTF
j_call: TRBJ1-2; clone_size: many; d_call: NA; v_call: TRBV28; cdr3_nt: TGTGCCAGCAGTACCGGGCCCCAGGCGGGAGGCTACACCTTC; cdr3_aa: CASSTGPQAGGYTF
j_call: TRBJ2-7; clone_size: NA; d_call: NA; v_call: TRBV19; cdr3_nt: TGTGCCAGTAGCTTAACGGGGGACCTCTCCTACGAGCAGTACTTC; cdr3_aa: CASSLTGDLSYEQYF
j_call: TRBJ2-7; clone_size: NA; d_call: NA; v_call: TRBV27; cdr3_nt: TGTGCCAGCAGTGACCCGGGACGCCTAGCCTACGAGCAGTACTTC; cdr3_aa: CASSDPGRLAYEQYF
j_call: TRBJ2-1; clone_size: many; d_call: TRBD2; v_call: TRBV7-2; cdr3_nt: TGTGCCAGCAGCTTAGAAATAGCGGGGGACAATGAGCAGTTCTTC; cdr3_aa: CASSLEIAGDNEQFF
j_call: TRBJ1-1; clone_size: many; d_call: NA; v_call: TRBV29-1; cdr3_nt: TGCAGCGTTGTGGGGCACGGAGATGAAGCTTTCTTT; cdr3_aa: CSVVGHGDEAFF
j_call: TRBJ2-1; clone_size: many; d_call: NA; v_call: TRBV19; cdr3_nt: TGTGCCAGTAGTATTCCCCGGAATGAGCAGTTCTTC; cdr3_aa: CASSIPRNEQFF